Sequencing of this TCR beta chain was carried out in a study of shared clonotypes between healthy human individuals. Across the whole study: The donors, two women and a few men, were aged 18 to 49. Broader study findings: Expectations were that clonotype sharing among donors would be affected by sequencing depth. A handful of donors shared roughly 5% of their naive CD4 clonotypes.

Using about 220 ng DNA, 25,000 to 35,000 T cell genomes, the sorted-subset replicate PCRs were run. Measured with immunoSEQ multiplex PCR; TCRdb has only the in-frame clones, and not every one. This table holds hundreds of thousands of clones, about 96% found once. To note about this clone: What it binds is not known.

CD8 cells classed as naive were CD45RO-negative and positively selected for CCR7, excluding terminally differentiated effector memory CD45RA+ cells. Sequenced input: naive CD8+ T cells sorted from blood. This TCR was sampled from a man aged 25 to 45 in good health.

The CDR3 sequence: CASSQADRPNEKLFF. CDR3 nucleotides: TGTGCCAGCAGCCAGGCGGACAGGCCGAATGAAAAACTGTTTTTT. The chain carries TRBV14 and TRBJ1-4; 7 bases are a match to TRBD1. Germline lookup yields CDR1 SGHDN and CDR2 FVKESK. The J segment lost 5 bases and the V segment lost 3 bases, leaving 6 bases of the junction unmatched. This CDR3 has 15 residues. Looking up the rest from reference TRBV14 and TRBJ1-4 gives the full variable domain: EAGVTQFPSHSVIEKGQTVTLRCDPISGHDNLYWYRRVMGKEIKFLLHFVKESKQDESGMPNNRFLAERTGGTYSTLKVQPAELEDSGVYFCASSQADRPNEKLFFGSGTQLSVL.